This T cell receptor (beta chain) was captured in a study of response to subunit inactivated influenza vaccine. Study-wide results and caveats: The authors suggested that few new T cells are recruited per seasonal influenza vaccination.

TCRdb re-called the RT-PCR reads with MiXCR, one entry per CDR3 protein. The data show 600,000 to 850,000 distinct CDR3 sequences, with 11% to 15% seen just once and roughly 7.6% held by the top ten. This clonotype was counted ten times or more. What it binds is not known. Source: PBMCs from blood, taken less than 15 days before vaccination. The sequence came from a man aged 50-59 years who received an inactivated influenza vaccine.

The CDR3, as DNA: TGTGCCATCAGTGAGTTGGAGAGCTCCTACGAGCAGTACTTC. Translating gives CAISELESSYEQYF. This chain uses TRBV10-3 with TRBJ2-7, with D uncertain. Deletions cut 1 base from V and 0 bases from J, with 7 bases between. Looked up from germline, CDR1 is ENHRY and CDR2 is SYGVKD. The CDR3 runs to 14 residues.